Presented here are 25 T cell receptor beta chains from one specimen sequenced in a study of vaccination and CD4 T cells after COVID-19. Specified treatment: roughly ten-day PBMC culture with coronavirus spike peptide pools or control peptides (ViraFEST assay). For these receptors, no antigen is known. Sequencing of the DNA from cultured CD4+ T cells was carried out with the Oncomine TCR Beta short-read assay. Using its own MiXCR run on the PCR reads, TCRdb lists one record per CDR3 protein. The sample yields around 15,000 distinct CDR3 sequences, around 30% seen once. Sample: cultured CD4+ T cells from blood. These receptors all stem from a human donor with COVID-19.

The CDR3 region is CASSIMLGQPQHF. The CDR3 bases are TGTGCCAGCAGTATAATGCTGGGTCAGCCCCAGCATTTT. The chain has TRBV6-1 and TRBJ1-5; D is undetermined. V was clipped by 5 bases and J by 6 bases, with 11 bases between them. The CDR3 length is 13 residues. Germline V gene data show CDR1 as MNHNS and CDR2 as SASEGT.

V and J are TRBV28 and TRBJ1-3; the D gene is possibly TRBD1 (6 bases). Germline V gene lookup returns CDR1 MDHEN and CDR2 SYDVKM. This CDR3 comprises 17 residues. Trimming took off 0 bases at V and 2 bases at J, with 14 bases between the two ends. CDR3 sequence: CASSLWGAGSTGNTIYF. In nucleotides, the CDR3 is TGTGCCAGCAGTTTATGGGGGGCAGGGTCCACTGGAAACACCATATATTTT.

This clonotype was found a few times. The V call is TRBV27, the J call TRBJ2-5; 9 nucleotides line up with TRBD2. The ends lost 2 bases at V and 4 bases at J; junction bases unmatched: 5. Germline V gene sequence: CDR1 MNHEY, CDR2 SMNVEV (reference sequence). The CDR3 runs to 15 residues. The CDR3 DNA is TGTGCCAGCAGTTTAGCGGGGGGGCCGGGAGAGACCCAGTACTTC. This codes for CASSLAGGPGETQYF.

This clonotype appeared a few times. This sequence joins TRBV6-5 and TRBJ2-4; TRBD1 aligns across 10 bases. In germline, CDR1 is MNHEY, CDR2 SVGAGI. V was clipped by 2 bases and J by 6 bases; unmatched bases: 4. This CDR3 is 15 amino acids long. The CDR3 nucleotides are TGTGCCAGCAGTTACCAAGGACAGGGGGGAAACATTCAGTACTTC. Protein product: CASSYQGQGGNIQYF.

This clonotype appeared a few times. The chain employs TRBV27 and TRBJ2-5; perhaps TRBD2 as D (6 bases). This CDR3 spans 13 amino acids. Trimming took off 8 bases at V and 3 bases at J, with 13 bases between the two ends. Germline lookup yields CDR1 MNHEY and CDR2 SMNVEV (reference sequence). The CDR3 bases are TGTGCCAGCGGCATAGCGGACAAAGAGACCCAGTACTTC. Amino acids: CASGIADKETQYF.

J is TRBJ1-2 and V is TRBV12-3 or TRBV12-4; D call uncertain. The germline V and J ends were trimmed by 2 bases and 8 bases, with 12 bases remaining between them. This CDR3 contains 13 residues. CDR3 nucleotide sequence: TGTGCCAGCAGTTTATTTTCTGCGGTAGGCTACACCTTC. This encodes CASSLFSAVGYTF.

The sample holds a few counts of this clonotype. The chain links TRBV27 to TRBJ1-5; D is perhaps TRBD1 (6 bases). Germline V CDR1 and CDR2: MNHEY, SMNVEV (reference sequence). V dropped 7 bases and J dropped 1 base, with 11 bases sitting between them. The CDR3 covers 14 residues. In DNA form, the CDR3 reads TGTGCCAGCAAAAAGGGGGAAAGCAATCAGCCCCAGCATTTT. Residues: CASKKGESNQPQHF.

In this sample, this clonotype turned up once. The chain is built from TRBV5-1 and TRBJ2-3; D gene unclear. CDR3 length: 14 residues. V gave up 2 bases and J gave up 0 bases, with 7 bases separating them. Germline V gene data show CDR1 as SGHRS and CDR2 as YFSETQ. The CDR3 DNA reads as TGCGCCAGCAGCTTCCGGTCTAGCACAGATACGCAGTATTTT. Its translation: CASSFRSSTDTQYF. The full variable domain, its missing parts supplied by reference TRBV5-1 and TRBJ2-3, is KAGVTQTPRYLIKTRGQQVTLSCSPISGHRSVSWYQQTPGQGLQFLFEYFSETQRNKGNFPGRFSGRQFSNSRSEMNVSTLELGDSALYLCASSFRSSTDTQYFGPGTRLTVL.

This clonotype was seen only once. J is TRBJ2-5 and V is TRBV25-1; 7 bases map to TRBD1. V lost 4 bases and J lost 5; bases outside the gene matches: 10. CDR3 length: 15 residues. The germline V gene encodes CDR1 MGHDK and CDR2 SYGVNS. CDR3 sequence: CASSASGTDRETQYF. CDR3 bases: TGTGCCAGCAGTGCATCCGGGACAGACCGTGAGACCCAGTACTTC. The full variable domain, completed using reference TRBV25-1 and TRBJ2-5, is EADIYQTPRYLVIGTGKKITLECSQTMGHDKMYWYQQDPGMELHLIHYSYGVNSTEKGDLSSESTVSRIRTEHFPLTLESARPSHTSQYLCASSASGTDRETQYFGPGTRLLVL.

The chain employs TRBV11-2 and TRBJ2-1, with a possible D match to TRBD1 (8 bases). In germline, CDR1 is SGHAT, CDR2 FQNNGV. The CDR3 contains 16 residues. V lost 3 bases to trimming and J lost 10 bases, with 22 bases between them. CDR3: CASSLGRGTGQGEQFF. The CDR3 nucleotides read TGTGCCAGCAGCTTGGGGAGGGGGACAGGCCAGGGGGAGCAGTTCTTC.

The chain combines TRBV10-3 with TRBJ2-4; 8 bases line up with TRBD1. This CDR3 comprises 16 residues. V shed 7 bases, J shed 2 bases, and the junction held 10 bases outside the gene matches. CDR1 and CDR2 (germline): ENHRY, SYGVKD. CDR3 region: CAIIQQGDQSKNIQYF. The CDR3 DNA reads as TGTGCCATCATACAACAGGGGGATCAATCCAAAAACATTCAGTACTTC.

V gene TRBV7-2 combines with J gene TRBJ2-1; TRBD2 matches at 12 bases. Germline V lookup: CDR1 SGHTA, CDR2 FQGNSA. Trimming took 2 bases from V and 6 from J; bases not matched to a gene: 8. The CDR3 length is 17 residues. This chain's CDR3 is CASSLRGASGGANEQFF. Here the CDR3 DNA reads TGTGCCAGCAGCTTAAGGGGGGCTAGCGGGGGGGCCAATGAGCAGTTCTTC.

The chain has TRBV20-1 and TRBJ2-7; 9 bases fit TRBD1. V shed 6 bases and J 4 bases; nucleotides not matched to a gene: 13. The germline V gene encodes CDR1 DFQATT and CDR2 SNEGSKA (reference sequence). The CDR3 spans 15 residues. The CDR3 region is CSAETWHRGQYEQYF. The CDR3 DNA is TGCAGTGCGGAGACCTGGCACAGGGGGCAGTACGAGCAGTACTTC.

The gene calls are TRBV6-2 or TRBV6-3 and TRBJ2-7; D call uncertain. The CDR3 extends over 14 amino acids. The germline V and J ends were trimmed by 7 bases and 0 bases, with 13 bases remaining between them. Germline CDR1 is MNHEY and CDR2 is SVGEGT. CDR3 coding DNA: TGTGCCAGCAAGCCGGGCGGAACCTCCTACGAGCAGTACTTC. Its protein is CASKPGGTSYEQYF.

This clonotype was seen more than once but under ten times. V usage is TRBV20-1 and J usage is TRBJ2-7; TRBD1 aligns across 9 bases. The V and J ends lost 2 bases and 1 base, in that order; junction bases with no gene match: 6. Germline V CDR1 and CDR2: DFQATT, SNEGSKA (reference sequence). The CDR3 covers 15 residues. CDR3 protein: CSARSGTGLSYEQYF. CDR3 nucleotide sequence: TGCAGTGCTAGATCCGGGACAGGGCTTTCCTACGAGCAGTACTTC.

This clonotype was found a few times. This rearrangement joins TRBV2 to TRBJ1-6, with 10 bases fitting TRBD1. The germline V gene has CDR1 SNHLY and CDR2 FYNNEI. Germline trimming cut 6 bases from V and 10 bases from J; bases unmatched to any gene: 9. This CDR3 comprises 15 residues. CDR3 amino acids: CASSPTTGGGSPLHF. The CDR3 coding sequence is TGTGCCAGCAGCCCGACGACAGGGGGCGGCTCACCCCTCCACTTT.

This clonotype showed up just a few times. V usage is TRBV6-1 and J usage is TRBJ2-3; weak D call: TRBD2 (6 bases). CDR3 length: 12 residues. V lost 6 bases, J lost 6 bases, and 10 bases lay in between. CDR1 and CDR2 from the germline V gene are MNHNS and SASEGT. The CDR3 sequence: CASSQTSDTQYF. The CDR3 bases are TGTGCCAGCAGCCAAACTAGCGATACGCAGTATTTT.

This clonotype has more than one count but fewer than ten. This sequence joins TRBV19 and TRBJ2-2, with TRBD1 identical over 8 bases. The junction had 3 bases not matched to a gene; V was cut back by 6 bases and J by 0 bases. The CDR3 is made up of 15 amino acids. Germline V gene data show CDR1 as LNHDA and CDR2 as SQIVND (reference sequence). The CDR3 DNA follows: TGTGCCAGTAGATCGGACAGGGCGAACACCGGGGAGCTGTTTTTT. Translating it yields CASRSDRANTGELFF.

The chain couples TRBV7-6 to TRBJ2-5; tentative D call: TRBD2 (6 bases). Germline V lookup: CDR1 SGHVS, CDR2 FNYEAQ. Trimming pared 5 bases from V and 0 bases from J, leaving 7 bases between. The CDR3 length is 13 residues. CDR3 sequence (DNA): TGTGCCAGCAGCCGGGGGTACCAAGAGACCCAGTACTTC. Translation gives CASSRGYQETQYF.

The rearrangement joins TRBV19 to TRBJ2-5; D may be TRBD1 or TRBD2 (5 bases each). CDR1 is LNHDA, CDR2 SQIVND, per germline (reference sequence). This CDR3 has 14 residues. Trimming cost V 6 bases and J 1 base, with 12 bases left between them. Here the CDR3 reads CASSAGAVQETQYF. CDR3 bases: TGTGCCAGTAGCGCCGGGGCAGTCCAAGAGACCCAGTACTTC.

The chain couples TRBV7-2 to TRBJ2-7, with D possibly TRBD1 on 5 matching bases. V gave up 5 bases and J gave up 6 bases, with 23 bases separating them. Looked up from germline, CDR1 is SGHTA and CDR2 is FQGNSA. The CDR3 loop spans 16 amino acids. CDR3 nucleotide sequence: TGTGCCAGCAGCATCCTTCGGACATCCCCTTTGTCCGAGCAGTACTTC. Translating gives CASSILRTSPLSEQYF.

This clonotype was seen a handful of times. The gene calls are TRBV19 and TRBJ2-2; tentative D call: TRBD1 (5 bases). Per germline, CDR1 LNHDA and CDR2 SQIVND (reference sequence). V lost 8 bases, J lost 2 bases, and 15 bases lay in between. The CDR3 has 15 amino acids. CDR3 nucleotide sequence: TGTGCCAGTCAACAGGAGAACTTAAACACCGGGGAGCTGTTTTTT. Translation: CASQQENLNTGELFF. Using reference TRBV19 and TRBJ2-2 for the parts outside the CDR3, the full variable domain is DGGITQSPKYLFRKEGQNVTLSCEQNLNHDAMYWYRQDPGQGLRLIYYSQIVNDFQKGDIAEGYSVSREKKESFPLTVTSAQKNPTAFYLCASQQENLNTGELFFGEGSRLTVL.

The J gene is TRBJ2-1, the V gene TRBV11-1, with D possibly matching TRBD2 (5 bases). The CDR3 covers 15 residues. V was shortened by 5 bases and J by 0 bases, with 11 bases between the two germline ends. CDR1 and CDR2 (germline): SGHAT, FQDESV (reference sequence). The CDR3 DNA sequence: TGTGCCAGCAGCGTACGGGGTAGCTCCTACAATGAGCAGTTCTTC. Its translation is CASSVRGSSYNEQFF.

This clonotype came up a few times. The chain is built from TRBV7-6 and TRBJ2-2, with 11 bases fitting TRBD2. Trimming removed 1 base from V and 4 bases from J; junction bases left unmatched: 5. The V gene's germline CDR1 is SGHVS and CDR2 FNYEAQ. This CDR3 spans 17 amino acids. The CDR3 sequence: CASSLGASGGPTGELFF. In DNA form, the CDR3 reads TGTGCCAGCAGCTTAGGGGCTAGCGGGGGGCCCACCGGGGAGCTGTTTTTT.

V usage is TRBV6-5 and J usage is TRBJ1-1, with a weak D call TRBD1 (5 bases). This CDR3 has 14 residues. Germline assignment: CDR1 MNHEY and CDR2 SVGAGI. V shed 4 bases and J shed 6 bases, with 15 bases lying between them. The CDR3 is CASSSGTSGAEAFF. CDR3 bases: TGTGCCAGCAGTTCCGGGACCTCGGGCGCTGAAGCTTTCTTT.